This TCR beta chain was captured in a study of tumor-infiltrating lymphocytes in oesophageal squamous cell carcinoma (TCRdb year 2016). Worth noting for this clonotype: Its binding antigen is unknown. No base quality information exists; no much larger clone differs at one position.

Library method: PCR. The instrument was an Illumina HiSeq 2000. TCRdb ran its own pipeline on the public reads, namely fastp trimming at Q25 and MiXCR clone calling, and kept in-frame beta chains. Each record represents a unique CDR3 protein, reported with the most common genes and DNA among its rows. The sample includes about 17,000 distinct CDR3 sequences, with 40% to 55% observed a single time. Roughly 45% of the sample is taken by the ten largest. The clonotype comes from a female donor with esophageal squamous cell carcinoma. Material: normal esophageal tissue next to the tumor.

CDR3 protein: CASSLRTGYEKLFF. In nucleotides, the sequence is TGTGCCAGCAGCCTTAGGACAGGGTATGAAAAACTGTTTTTT. The sequence links TRBV5-5 to TRBJ1-4; 8 bases in between match TRBD1. V trim: 4 bases; J trim: 6 bases; unmatched bases: 5. There are 14 amino acids in the CDR3, from cysteine to phenylalanine inclusive. Just the 42-base CDR3 DNA is kept, in frame starting at base 1. The germline V gene (reference sequence) gives CDR1 as SGHKS and CDR2 as YYEKEE.